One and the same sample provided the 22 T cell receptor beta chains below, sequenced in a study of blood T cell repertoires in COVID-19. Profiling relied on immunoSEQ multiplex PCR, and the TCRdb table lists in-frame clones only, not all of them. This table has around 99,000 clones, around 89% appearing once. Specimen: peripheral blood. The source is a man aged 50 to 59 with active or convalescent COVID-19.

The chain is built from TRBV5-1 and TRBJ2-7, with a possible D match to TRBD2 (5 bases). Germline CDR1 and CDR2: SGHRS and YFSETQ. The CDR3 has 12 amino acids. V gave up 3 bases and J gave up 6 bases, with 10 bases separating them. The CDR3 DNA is TGCGCCAGCAGCTCCCCGGGAATCGAGCAGTACTTC. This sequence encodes CASSSPGIEQYF.

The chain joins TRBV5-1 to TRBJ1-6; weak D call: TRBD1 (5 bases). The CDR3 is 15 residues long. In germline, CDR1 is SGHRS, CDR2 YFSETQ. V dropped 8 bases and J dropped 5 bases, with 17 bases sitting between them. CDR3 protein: CASQVGGTNNSPLHF. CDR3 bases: TGCGCCAGTCAGGTTGGAGGGACTAATAATTCACCCCTCCACTTT.

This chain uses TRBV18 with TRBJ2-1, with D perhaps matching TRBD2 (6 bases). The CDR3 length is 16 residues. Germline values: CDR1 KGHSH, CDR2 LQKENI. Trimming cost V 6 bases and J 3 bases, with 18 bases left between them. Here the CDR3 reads CASSGRASEIYNEQFF. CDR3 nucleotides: TGTGCCAGCTCGGGGCGGGCTAGCGAGATCTACAATGAGCAGTTCTTC.

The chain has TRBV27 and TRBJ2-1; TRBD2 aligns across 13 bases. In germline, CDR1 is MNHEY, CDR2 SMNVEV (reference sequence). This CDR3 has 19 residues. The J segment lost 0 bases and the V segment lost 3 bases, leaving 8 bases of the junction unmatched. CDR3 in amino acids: CASSLETSGRFGSYNEQFF. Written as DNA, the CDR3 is TGTGCCAGCAGTTTGGAGACTAGCGGGAGGTTCGGCTCCTACAATGAGCAGTTCTTC.

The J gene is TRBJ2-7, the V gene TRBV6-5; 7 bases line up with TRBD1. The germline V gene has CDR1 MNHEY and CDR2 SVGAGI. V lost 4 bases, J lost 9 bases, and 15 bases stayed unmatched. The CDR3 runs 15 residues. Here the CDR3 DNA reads TGTGCCAGCAGTTCCCTACAGGGGTCGAGTTTCGGGCAGTACTTC. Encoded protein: CASSSLQGSSFGQYF.

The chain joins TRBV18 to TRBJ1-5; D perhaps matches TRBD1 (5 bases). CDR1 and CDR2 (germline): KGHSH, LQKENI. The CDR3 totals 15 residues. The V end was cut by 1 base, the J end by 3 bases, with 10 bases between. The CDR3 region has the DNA TGTGCCAGCTCACCACAGGAGGGGCACAATCAGCCCCAGCATTTT. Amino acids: CASSPQEGHNQPQHF.

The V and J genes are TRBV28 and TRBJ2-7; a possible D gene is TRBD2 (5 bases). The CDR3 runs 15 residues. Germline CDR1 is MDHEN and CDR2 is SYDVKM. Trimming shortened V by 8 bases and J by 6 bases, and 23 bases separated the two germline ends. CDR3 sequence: CASLGWETPPLEQYF. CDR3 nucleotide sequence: TGTGCCAGCCTCGGTTGGGAGACCCCCCCTCTCGAGCAGTACTTC.

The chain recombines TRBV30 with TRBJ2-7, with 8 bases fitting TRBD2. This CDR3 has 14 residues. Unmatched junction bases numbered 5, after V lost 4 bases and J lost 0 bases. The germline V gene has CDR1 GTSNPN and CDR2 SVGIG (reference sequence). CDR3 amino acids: CAWIASGGSYEQYF. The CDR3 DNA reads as TGTGCCTGGATAGCAAGCGGGGGCTCCTACGAGCAGTACTTC. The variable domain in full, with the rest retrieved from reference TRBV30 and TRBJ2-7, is SQTIHQWPATLVQPVGSPLSLECTVEGTSNPNLYWYRQAAGRGLQLLFYSVGIGQISSEVPQNLSASRPQDRQFILSSKKLLLSDSGFYLCAWIASGGSYEQYFGPGTRLTVT.

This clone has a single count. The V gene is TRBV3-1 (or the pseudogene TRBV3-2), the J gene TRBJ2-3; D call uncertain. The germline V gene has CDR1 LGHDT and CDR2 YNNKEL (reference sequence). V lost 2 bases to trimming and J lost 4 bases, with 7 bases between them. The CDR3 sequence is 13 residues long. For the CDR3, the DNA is TGTGCCAGCAGCCAATATGGAGCAGATACGCAGTATTTT. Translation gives CASSQYGADTQYF.

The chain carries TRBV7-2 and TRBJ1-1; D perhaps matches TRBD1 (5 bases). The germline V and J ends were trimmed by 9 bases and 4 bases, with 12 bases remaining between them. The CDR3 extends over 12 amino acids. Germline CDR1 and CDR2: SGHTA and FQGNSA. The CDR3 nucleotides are TGTGCCAGACGGGGGGACGGCACTGAAGCTTTCTTT. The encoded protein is CARRGDGTEAFF.

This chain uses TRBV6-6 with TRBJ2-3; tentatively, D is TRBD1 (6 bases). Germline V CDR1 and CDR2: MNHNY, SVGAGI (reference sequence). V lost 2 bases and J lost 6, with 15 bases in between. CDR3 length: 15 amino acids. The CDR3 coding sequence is TGTGCCAGCAGTTACAGTTTAGCGAGGGGGGATACGCAGTATTTT. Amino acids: CASSYSLARGDTQYF.

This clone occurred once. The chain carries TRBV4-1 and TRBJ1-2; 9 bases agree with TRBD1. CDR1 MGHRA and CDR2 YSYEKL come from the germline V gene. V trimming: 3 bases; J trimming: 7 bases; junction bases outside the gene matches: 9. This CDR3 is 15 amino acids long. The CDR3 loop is CASSHYRDRERGYTF. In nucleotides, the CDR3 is TGCGCCAGCAGCCATTATAGGGACAGGGAGCGTGGCTACACCTTC.

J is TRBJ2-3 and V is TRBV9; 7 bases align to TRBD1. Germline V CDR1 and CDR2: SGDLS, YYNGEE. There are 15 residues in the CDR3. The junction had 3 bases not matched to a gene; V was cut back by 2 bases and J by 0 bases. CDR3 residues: CASSVGTVSTDTQYF. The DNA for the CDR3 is TGTGCCAGCAGCGTGGGGACAGTGAGCACAGATACGCAGTATTTT.

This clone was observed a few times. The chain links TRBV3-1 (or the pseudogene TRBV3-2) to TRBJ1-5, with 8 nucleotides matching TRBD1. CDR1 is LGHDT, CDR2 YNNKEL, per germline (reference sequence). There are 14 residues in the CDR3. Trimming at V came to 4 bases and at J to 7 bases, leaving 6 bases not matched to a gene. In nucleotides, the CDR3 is TGTGCCAGCAGCCCCGGACAGGGTGGGCAGCCCCAGCATTTT. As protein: CASSPGQGGQPQHF.

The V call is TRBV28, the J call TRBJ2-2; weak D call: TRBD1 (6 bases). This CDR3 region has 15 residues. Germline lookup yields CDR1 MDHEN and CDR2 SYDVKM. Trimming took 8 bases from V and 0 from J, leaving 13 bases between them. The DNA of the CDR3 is TGTGCCAGCTCGACAGGAGACGCGAACACCGGGGAGCTGTTTTTT. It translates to CASSTGDANTGELFF.

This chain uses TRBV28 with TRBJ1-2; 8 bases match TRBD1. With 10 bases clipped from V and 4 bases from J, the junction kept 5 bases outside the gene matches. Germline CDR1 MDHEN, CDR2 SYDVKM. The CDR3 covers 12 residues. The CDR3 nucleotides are TGTGCCACCCGGACAGGGTCCTATGGCTACACCTTC. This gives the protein CATRTGSYGYTF.

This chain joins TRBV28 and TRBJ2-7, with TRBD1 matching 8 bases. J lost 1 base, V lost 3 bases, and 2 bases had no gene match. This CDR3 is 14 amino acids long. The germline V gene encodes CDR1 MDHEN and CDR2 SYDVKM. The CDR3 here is CASSFTGGSYEQYF. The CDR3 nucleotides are TGTGCCAGCAGTTTTACAGGGGGTTCCTACGAGCAGTACTTC.

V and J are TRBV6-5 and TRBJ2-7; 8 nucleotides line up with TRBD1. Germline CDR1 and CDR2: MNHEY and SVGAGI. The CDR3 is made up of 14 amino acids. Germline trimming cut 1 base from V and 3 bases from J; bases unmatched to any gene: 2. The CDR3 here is CASSYFGQGYEQYF. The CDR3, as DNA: TGTGCCAGCAGTTACTTTGGACAGGGCTACGAGCAGTACTTC.

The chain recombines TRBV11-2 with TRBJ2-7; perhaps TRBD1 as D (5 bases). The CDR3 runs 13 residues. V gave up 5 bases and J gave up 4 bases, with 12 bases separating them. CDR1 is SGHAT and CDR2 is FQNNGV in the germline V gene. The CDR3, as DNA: TGTGCCAGCAGCAGAGGACATTTATACGAGCAGTACTTC. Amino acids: CASSRGHLYEQYF.

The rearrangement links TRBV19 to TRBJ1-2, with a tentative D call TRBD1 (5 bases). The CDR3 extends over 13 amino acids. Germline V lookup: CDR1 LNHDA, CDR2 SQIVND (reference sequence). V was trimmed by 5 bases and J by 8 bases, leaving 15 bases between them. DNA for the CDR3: TGTGCCAGTAGTTCCAGGGTACGCGGCGGCTACACCTTC. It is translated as CASSSRVRGGYTF.

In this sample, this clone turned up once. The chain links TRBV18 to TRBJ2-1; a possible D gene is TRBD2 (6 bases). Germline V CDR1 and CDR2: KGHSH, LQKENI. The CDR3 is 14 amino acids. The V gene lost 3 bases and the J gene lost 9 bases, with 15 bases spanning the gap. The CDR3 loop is CASSPRSRDGEQFF. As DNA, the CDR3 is TGTGCCAGCTCACCTCGGTCGCGGGATGGTGAGCAGTTCTTC.

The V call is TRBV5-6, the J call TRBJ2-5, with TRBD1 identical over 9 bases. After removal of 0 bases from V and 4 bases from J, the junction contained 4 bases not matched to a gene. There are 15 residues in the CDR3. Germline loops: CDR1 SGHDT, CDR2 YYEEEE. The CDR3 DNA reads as TGTGCCAGCAGCTTGGTCCGGGACAGGGTAGAGACCCAGTACTTC. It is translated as CASSLVRDRVETQYF. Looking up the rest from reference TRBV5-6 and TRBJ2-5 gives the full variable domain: DAGVTQSPTHLIKTRGQQVTLRCSPKSGHDTVSWYQQALGQGPQFIFQYYEEEERQRGNFPDRFSGHQFPNYSSELNVNALLLGDSALYLCASSLVRDRVETQYFGPGTRLLVL.